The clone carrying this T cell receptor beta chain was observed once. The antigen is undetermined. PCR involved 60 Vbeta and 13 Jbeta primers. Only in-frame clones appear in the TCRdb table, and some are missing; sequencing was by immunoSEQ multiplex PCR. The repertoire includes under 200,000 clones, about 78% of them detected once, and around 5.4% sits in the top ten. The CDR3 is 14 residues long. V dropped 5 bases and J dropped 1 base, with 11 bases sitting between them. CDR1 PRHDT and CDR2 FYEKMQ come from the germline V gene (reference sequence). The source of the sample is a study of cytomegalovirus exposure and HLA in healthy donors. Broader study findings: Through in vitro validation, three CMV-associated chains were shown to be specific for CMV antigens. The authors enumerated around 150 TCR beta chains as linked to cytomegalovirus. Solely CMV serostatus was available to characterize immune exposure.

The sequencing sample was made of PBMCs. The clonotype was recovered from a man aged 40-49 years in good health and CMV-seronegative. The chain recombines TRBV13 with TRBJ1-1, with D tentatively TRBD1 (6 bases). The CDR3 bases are TGTGCCAGCAGCAGGCAGGGGTGGAACACTGAAGCTTTCTTT. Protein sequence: CASSRQGWNTEAFF.